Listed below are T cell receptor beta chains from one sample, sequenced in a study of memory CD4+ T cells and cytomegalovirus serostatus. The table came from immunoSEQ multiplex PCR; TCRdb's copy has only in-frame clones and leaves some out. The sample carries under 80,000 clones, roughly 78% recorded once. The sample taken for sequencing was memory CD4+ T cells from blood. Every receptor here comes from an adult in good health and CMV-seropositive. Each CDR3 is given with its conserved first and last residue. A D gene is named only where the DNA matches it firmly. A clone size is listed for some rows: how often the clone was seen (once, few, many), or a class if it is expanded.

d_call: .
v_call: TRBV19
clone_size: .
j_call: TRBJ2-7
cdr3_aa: CASSTPGNEQYF
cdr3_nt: TGTGCCAGTAGTACGCCAGGTAACGAGCAGTACTTC

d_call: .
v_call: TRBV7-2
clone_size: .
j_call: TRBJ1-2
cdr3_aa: CASSSEGDGYTF
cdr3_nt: TGTGCCAGCAGTTCCGAGGGGGATGGCTACACCTTC

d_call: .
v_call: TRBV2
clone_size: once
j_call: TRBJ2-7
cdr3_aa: CASSESGRTHEQYF
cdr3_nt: TGTGCCAGCAGTGAGTCAGGGCGTACCCACGAGCAGTACTTC

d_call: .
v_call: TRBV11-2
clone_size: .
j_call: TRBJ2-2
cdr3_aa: CASSLDQVQGMAGELFF
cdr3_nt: TGTGCCAGCAGCTTAGATCAGGTCCAGGGCATGGCCGGGGAGCTGTTTTTT

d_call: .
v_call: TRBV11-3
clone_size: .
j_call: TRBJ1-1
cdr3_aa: CASSLDPGPGNTEAFF
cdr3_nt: TGTGCCAGCAGCTTAGATCCAGGCCCGGGGAACACTGAAGCTTTCTTT

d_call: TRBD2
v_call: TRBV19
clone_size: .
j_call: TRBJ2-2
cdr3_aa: CASTPPTGTSGSNGELFF
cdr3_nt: TGTGCCAGTACCCCCCCCACCGGGACTAGCGGGAGTAACGGGGAGCTGTTTTTT

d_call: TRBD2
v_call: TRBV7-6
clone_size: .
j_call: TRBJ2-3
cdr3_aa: CASSGFETSNTQYF
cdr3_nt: TGTGCCAGCAGCGGGTTTGAGACTAGCAATACGCAGTATTTT

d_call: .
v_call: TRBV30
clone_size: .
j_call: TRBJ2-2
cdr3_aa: CAWSPRDLATGELFF
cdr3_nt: TGTGCCTGGAGTCCTCGAGATTTAGCCACCGGGGAGCTGTTTTTT

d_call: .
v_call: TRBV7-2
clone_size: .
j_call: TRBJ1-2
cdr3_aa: CASSLGHSPNYGYTF
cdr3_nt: TGTGCCAGCAGCTTAGGTCACAGCCCTAACTATGGCTACACCTTC

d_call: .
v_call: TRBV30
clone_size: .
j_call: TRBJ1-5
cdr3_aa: CAWSAGQSNQPQHF
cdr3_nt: TGTGCCTGGAGTGCCGGACAGTCGAATCAGCCCCAGCATTTT

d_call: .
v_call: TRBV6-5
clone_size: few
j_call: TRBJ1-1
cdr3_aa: CASRSGLWAEAFF
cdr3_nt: TGTGCCAGCAGGTCTGGATTGTGGGCTGAAGCTTTCTTT

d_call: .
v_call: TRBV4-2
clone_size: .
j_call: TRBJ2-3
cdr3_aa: CASSPSGLNLANTQYF
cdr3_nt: TGTGCCAGCAGCCCCTCCGGACTAAACCTCGCGAATACGCAGTATTTT

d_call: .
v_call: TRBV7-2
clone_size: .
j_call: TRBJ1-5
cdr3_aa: CASSQVGVPNQPQHF
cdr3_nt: TGTGCCAGCAGCCAAGTGGGGGTACCCAATCAGCCCCAGCATTTT

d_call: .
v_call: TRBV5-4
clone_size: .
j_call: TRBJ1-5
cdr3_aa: CASSTDHNQPQHF
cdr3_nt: TGTGCCAGCAGCACTGATCACAATCAGCCCCAGCATTTT

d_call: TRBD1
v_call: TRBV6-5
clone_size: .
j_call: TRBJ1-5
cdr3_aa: CASSPDRPTQPQHF
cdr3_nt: TGTGCCAGCAGCCCGGACAGGCCCACTCAGCCCCAGCATTTT

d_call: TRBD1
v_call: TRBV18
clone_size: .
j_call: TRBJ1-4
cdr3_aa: CASSPQKGGESSEKLFF
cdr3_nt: TGTGCCAGCTCACCACAGAAAGGGGGCGAGAGTAGTGAAAAACTGTTTTTT

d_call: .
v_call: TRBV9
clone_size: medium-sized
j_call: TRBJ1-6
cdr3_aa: CASGREELYSPLHF
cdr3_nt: TGTGCCAGCGGGAGAGAGGAACTTTATTCACCCCTCCACTTT

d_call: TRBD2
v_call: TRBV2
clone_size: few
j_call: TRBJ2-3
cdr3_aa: CASRLAPSTDTQYF
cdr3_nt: TGTGCCAGCCGACTAGCCCCGAGCACAGATACGCAGTATTTT

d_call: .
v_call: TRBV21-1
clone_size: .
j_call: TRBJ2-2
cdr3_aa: CASSPQWGETNTGELFF
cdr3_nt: TGTGCCAGCAGCCCCCAATGGGGAGAGACGAACACCGGGGAGCTGTTTTTT

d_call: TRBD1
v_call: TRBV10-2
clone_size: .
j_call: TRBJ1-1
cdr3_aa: CASSEPLPTGGLLYSLNTEAFF
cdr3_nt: TGCGCCAGCAGTGAGCCCCTTCCCACAGGGGGCTTGCTATATTCGCTGAACACTGAAGCTTTCTTT

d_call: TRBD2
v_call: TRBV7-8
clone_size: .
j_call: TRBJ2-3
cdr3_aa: CASSRREGPDTQYF
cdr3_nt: TGTGCTAGCAGCCGACGGGAGGGGCCAGATACGCAGTATTTT

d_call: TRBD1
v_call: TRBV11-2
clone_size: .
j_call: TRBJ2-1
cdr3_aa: CASSLGQGASYNEQFF
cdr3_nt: TGTGCCAGCAGCTTGGGTCAGGGGGCCTCCTACAATGAGCAGTTCTTC

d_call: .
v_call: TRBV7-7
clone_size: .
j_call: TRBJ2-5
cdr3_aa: CASSSVGGDDQETQYF
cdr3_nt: TGTGCTAGCAGCTCCGTGGGCGGTGATGACCAAGAGACCCAGTACTTC

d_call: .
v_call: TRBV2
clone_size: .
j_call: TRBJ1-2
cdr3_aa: CASSEQGQNYGYTF
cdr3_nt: TGTGCCAGCAGTGAACAAGGGCAGAACTATGGCTACACCTTC

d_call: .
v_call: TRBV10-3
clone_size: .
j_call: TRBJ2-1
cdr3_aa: CAPPGKVYNEQFF
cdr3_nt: TGTGCCCCTCCGGGAAAAGTGTACAATGAGCAGTTCTTC

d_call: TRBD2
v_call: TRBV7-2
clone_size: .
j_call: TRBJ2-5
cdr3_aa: CASSRSWTSGIVSTETQYF
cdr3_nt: TGTGCCAGCAGCCGATCGTGGACTAGCGGGATAGTTTCGACCGAGACCCAGTACTTC

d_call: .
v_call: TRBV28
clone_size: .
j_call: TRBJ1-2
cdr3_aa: CASRLEGQGGYTF
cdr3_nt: TGTGCCAGCAGACTAGAAGGGCAGGGGGGCTACACCTTC

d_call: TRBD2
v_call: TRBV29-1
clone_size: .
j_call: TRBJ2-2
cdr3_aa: CSVVAGVGTGELFF
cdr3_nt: TGCAGCGTCGTTGCGGGAGTTGGCACCGGGGAGCTGTTTTTT

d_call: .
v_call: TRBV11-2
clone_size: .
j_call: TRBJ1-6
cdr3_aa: CASSLGSRDSPLHF
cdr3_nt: TGTGCCAGCAGCTTAGGCTCTAGGGATTCACCCCTCCACTTT

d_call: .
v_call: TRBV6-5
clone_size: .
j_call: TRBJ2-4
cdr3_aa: CASSYSGENIQYF
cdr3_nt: TGTGCCAGCAGTTACTCCGGGGAAAACATTCAGTACTTC

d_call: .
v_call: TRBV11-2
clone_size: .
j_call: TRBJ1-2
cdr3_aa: CASSLDLVPGGDGNGYTF
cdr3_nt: TGTGCCAGCAGCTTAGATCTGGTGCCGGGGGGCGACGGCAATGGCTACACCTTC

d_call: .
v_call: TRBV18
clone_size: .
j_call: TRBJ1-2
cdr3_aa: CASSPGGGYTF
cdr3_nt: TGTGCCAGCTCACCAGGGGGAGGCTACACCTTC

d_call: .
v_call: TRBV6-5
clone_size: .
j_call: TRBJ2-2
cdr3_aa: CASSTKVTGELFF
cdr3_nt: TGTGCCAGCAGTACCAAAGTCACCGGGGAGCTGTTTTTT

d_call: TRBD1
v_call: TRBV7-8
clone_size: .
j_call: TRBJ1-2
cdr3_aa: CASSLVGRGLYGYTF
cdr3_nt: TGTGCCAGCAGCTTAGTCGGCAGGGGGCTCTATGGCTACACCTTC

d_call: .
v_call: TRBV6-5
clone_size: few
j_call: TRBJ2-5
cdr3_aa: CASGTGTGETQYF
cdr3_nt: TGTGCCAGCGGAACCGGGACCGGAGAGACCCAGTACTTC

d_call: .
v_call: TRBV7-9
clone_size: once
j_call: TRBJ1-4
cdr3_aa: CASSLAVGEGKLFF
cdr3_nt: TGTGCCAGCAGCTTAGCCGTGGGGGAAGGGAAACTGTTTTTT

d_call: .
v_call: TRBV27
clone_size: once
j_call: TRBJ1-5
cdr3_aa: CASSQGNNQPQHF
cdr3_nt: TGTGCCAGCAGCCAGGGGAACAATCAGCCCCAGCATTTT

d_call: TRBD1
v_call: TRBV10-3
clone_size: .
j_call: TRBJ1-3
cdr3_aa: CATKSGTDSGNTIYF
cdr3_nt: TGTGCCACCAAAAGTGGGACAGACTCTGGAAACACCATATATTTT

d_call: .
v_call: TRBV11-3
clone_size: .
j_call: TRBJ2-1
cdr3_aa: CASRLQGEQFF
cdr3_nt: TGTGCCAGCAGGCTACAGGGTGAGCAGTTCTTC

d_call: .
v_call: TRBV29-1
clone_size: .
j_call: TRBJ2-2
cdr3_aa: CSVSQRANTGELFF
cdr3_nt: TGCAGCGTCTCCCAGCGGGCCAACACCGGGGAGCTGTTTTTT

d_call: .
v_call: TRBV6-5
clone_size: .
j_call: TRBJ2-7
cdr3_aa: CASWGARDHEQYF
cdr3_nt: TGTGCCAGCTGGGGGGCCAGGGATCACGAGCAGTACTTC

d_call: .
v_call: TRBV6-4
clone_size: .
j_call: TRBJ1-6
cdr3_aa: CASSDRGQGNSPLHF
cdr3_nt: TGTGCCAGCAGTGACCGGGGACAAGGGAATTCACCCCTCCACTTT

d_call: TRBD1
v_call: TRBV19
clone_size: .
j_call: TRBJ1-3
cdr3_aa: CASMGDRGPGNTIYF
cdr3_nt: TGTGCCAGTATGGGGGACAGGGGGCCTGGAAACACCATATATTTT

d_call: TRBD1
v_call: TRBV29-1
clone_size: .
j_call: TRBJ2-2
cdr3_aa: CSALGTGNTGELFF
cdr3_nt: TGCAGCGCCCTGGGGACAGGGAACACCGGGGAGCTGTTTTTT

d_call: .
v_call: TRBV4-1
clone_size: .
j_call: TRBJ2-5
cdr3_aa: CASSPLSGREETQYF
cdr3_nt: TGCGCCAGCAGCCCCCTTAGCGGTAGAGAAGAGACCCAGTACTTC

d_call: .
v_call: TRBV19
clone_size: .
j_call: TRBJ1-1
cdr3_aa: CASSRRAQGPLHEAFF
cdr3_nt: TGTGCCAGTAGCAGAAGGGCCCAGGGACCCCTACACGAAGCTTTCTTT

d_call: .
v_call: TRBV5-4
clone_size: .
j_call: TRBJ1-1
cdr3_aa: CASSLTGYTEAFF
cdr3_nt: TGTGCCAGCAGCCTGACAGGATACACTGAAGCTTTCTTT

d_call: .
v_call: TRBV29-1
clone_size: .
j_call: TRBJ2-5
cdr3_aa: CSVGQGGGETQYF
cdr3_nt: TGCAGCGTTGGACAGGGAGGTGGGGAGACCCAGTACTTC

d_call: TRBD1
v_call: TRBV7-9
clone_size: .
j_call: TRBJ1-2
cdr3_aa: CASSPGTGRYGYTF
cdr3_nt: TGTGCCAGCAGCCCAGGGACAGGGAGGTATGGCTACACCTTC

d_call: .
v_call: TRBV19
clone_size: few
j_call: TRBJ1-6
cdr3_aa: CASSIESRGNSPLHF
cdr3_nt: TGTGCCAGTAGTATAGAGTCCAGAGGAAATTCACCCCTCCACTTT

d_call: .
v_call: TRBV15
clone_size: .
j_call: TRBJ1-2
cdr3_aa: CATSRDLGGVYGYTF
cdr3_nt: TGTGCCACCAGCAGAGATTTAGGCGGGGTCTATGGCTACACCTTC